The 32 T cell receptor beta chains listed next were all sequenced from one sample in a study of PD-L1 blockade in urothelial cancer. Clones were sequenced by immunoSEQ multiplex PCR, and TCRdb holds only the in-frame ones, with some missing. Of about 57,000 clones detected, 86% appear once; the ten largest clones hold under 3%. The material was PBMCs, obtained around atezolizumab (anti-PD-L1) treatment. The receptors derive from a man aged 45 to 65 with urothelial cancer.

The V call is TRBV18, the J call TRBJ2-5; weak D call: TRBD2 (6 bases). CDR1 is KGHSH and CDR2 is LQKENI in the germline V gene. V gave up 2 bases and J gave up 9 bases, with 16 bases separating them. The CDR3 sequence is 14 residues long. CDR3 sequence reads: CASSPSSGPEAQYF. CDR3 coding DNA: TGTGCCAGCTCACCATCGAGCGGGCCTGAGGCCCAGTACTTC.

This clone showed up just once. DNA of the CDR3: TGTGCCAGCAGCGGAAGACAGGGGCGTTCTGGGGCCAACGTCCTGACTTTC. Protein sequence: CASSGRQGRSGANVLTF. The rearrangement uses TRBV9 and TRBJ2-6, with 8 bases identical to TRBD1. With 3 bases clipped from V and 1 base from J, the junction kept 6 bases outside the gene matches. The CDR3 is 17 amino acids. Germline CDR1 SGDLS, CDR2 YYNGEE.

This clone was seen more than once but under ten times. This CDR3 is CAWSDLAGIITDTQYF. DNA of the CDR3: TGTGCCTGGAGTGACCTAGCGGGAATAATCACAGATACGCAGTATTTT. V gene TRBV30 combines with J gene TRBJ2-3, with 9 bases lining up with TRBD2. J was trimmed by 2 bases and V by 1 base; bases with no gene match: 7. The CDR3 consists of 16 residues. The germline CDR1 and CDR2 sequences are GTSNPN and SVGIG (reference sequence). Full variable domain (remainder filled in from reference TRBV30 and TRBJ2-3): SQTIHQWPATLVQPVGSPLSLECTVEGTSNPNLYWYRQAAGRGLQLLFYSVGIGQISSEVPQNLSASRPQDRQFILSSKKLLLSDSGFYLCAWSDLAGIITDTQYFGPGTRLTVL.

The V gene is TRBV6-1, the J gene TRBJ1-4; D is possibly TRBD1 (5 bases). The ends were cut back, 6 bases at V and 5 bases at J, with 16 bases in the middle. Germline V gene sequence: CDR1 MNHNS, CDR2 SASEGT. The CDR3 consists of 15 residues. CDR3 in DNA: TGTGCCAGCAGCAAGTTAGGGGCCCCGAATGAAAAACTGTTTTTT. Translating it yields CASSKLGAPNEKLFF.

Only one count was recorded for this clone. The chain's CDR3 is CASSGHYEQYF. The CDR3 DNA reads TGTGCCAGCAGTGGGCATTACGAGCAGTACTTC. V usage is TRBV6-1 and J usage is TRBJ2-7; D not certain. This CDR3 contains 11 residues. Between the trimmed V and J ends, which lost 4 bases and 4 bases, there was a span of 5 bases. The V gene's germline CDR1 is MNHNS and CDR2 SASEGT.

The gene calls are TRBV10-2 and TRBJ2-3; a weak D match, TRBD2 (5 bases). The CDR3 length is 15 residues. CDR1 WSHSY and CDR2 SAAADI come from the germline V gene. V was trimmed by 6 bases and J by 2 bases, leaving 15 bases between them. DNA for the CDR3: TGCGCCAGCAGATTAACTAGTCCTACCACAGATACGCAGTATTTT. Protein product: CASRLTSPTTDTQYF.

The chain uses TRBV5-1 and TRBJ2-3, with 8 bases aligning to TRBD1. The CDR3 spans 14 residues. Germline V gene data show CDR1 as SGHRS and CDR2 as YFSETQ. V dropped 3 bases and J dropped 2; count of bases not matched to a gene: 2. The CDR3 loop is CASSWTGSTDTQYF. CDR3 in DNA: TGCGCCAGCAGCTGGACAGGGTCCACAGATACGCAGTATTTT.

The J gene is TRBJ1-2, the V gene TRBV19, with TRBD1 as a possible D gene (6 bases). Germline V gene data show CDR1 as LNHDA and CDR2 as SQIVND (reference sequence). This CDR3 contains 17 residues. Trimming took off 3 bases at V and 4 bases at J, with 21 bases between the two ends. The CDR3 loop is CASSMMGTLLSSYGYTF. DNA of the CDR3: TGTGCCAGTAGTATGATGGGGACACTTTTGTCCTCCTATGGCTACACCTTC.

V usage is TRBV27 and J usage is TRBJ2-7; TRBD1 is a possible D gene (5 bases). The CDR3 loop spans 12 amino acids. CDR1 and CDR2 (germline): MNHEY, SMNVEV (reference sequence). V was shortened by 10 bases and J by 0 bases, with 10 bases between the two germline ends. CDR3 in DNA: TGTGCCAACTGGGGCGACTCCTACGAGCAGTACTTC. The encoded protein is CANWGDSYEQYF.

J is TRBJ2-7 and V is TRBV5-5; 10 bases map to TRBD2. CDR3 length: 14 amino acids. Trimming cost V 5 bases and J 3 bases; bases outside gene matches: 5. Germline-derived CDR1 and CDR2 are SGHKS and YYEKEE (reference sequence). The CDR3 DNA reads TGTGCCAGCAGGAGAGGACTAGCGGACTACGAGCAGTACTTC. Protein product: CASRRGLADYEQYF. The full variable domain, in which reference TRBV5-5 and TRBJ2-7 provide the parts outside the CDR3, is DAGVTQSPTHLIKTRGQQVTLRCSPISGHKSVSWYQQVLGQGPQFIFQYYEKEERGRGNFPDRFSARQFPNYSSELNVNALLLGDSALYLCASRRGLADYEQYFGPGTRLTVT.

J is TRBJ2-3 and V is TRBV7-2; 15 bases agree with TRBD2. The CDR3 loop spans 16 amino acids. Germline values: CDR1 SGHTA, CDR2 FQGNSA. V shed 5 bases and J 4 bases; nucleotides not matched to a gene: 4. For the CDR3, the DNA is TGTGCCAGCAGCGGACTAGCGGGAGGGAATCCAGATACGCAGTATTTT. It specifies CASSGLAGGNPDTQYF.

The chain is built from TRBV7-9 and TRBJ2-7, with D uncertain. The CDR3 has 11 amino acids. Germline CDR1 reads SEHNR; CDR2 reads FQNEAQ (reference sequence). Between the trimmed V and J ends, which lost 4 bases and 2 bases, there was a span of 3 bases. The DNA of the CDR3 is TGTGCCAGCAGCTCGGCCTACGAGCAGTACTTC. It codes for CASSSAYEQYF.

The chain links TRBV10-1 to TRBJ2-3, with 12 bases lining up with TRBD2. Looked up from germline, CDR1 is WNHNN and CDR2 is SYGVQD (reference sequence). Germline trimming cut 7 bases from V and 2 bases from J; bases unmatched to any gene: 16. The CDR3 contains 19 residues. The CDR3: CASTGRLAGAGENTDTQYF. In DNA, the CDR3 is TGCGCCAGCACCGGTCGACTAGCGGGAGCTGGGGAAAACACAGATACGCAGTATTTT.

This clone turned up a few times. The chain is built from TRBV30 and TRBJ1-1; D gene unclear. This CDR3 spans 15 amino acids. Trimming shortened V by 2 bases and J by 4 bases, and 17 bases separated the two germline ends. Germline lookup yields CDR1 GTSNPN and CDR2 SVGIG (reference sequence). The CDR3 sequence: CAWSSPGLPGTEAFF. The CDR3 DNA follows: TGTGCCTGGAGTAGCCCAGGACTACCCGGCACTGAAGCTTTCTTT.

The chain employs TRBV28 and TRBJ1-4, with a possible D match to TRBD1 (6 bases). The CDR3 is made up of 15 amino acids. Trimming removed 6 bases at V and 0 bases at J, with 11 bases between. Germline V CDR1 and CDR2: MDHEN, SYDVKM. The DNA of the CDR3 is TGTGCCAGCAGCCAAACAGGGCCAACTAATGAAAAACTGTTTTTT. Its protein is CASSQTGPTNEKLFF.

J is TRBJ2-1 and V is TRBV10-3; 9 nucleotides align to TRBD1. V lost 9 bases, J lost 1 base, and 4 bases stayed unmatched. Germline V gives CDR1 ENHRY, CDR2 SYGVKD. CDR3 size: 14 residues. CDR3 amino acids: CAIRDRESYNEQFF. DNA for the CDR3: TGTGCCATTCGGGACAGGGAATCCTACAATGAGCAGTTCTTC.

The chain carries TRBV9 and TRBJ2-7; the D gene is possibly TRBD2 (5 bases). The CDR3 is 14 residues long. CDR1 SGDLS and CDR2 YYNGEE come from the germline V gene. The germline V and J ends were trimmed by 8 bases and 2 bases, with 17 bases remaining between them. CDR3 in amino acids: CASSPAGETYEQYF. The DNA of the CDR3 is TGTGCCAGTAGCCCCGCCGGGGAGACCTACGAGCAGTACTTC.

In this sample, this clone turned up once. This rearrangement joins TRBV7-9 to TRBJ2-3; a possible D gene is TRBD1 (5 bases). This CDR3 is built from 15 residues. Germline CDR1 reads SEHNR; CDR2 reads FQNEAQ (reference sequence). The V gene lost 5 bases and the J gene lost 6 bases, with 18 bases spanning the gap. CDR3 nucleotides: TGTGCCAGCAGCCCGACCAGGGCTAACGGGGATACGCAGTATTTT. Its translation: CASSPTRANGDTQYF.

The rearrangement joins TRBV25-1 to TRBJ2-6; tentative D call: TRBD1 (5 bases). The V and J ends lost 2 bases and 2 bases respectively, with 10 bases between them. The CDR3 covers 16 residues. Per germline, CDR1 MGHDK and CDR2 SYGVNS. The DNA for the CDR3 is TGTGCCAGCAGTGAAGGACACGTAACTGGGGCCAACGTCCTGACTTTC. Encoded protein: CASSEGHVTGANVLTF.

The rearrangement links TRBV27 to TRBJ2-1, with 12 bases matching TRBD2. The CDR3 totals 18 residues. Trimming removed 5 bases from V and 0 bases from J; junction bases left unmatched: 8. Per the germline V gene, CDR1 is MNHEY and CDR2 is SMNVEV (reference sequence). The CDR3, as DNA: TGTGCCAGCAGTCTTCAGACTAGCGGGAGAATCTCCTACAATGAGCAGTTCTTC. Translation: CASSLQTSGRISYNEQFF.

This rearrangement joins TRBV15 to TRBJ1-4, with 9 bases matching TRBD1. This CDR3 has 14 amino acids. Germline CDR1 reads LNHNV; CDR2 reads YYDKDF (reference sequence). V dropped 1 base and J dropped 8; count of bases not matched to a gene: 2. CDR3 protein: CATSRGGTGEKLFF. For the CDR3, the DNA is TGTGCCACCAGCAGAGGCGGGACAGGGGAAAAACTGTTTTTT.

The chain joins TRBV7-8 to TRBJ2-1, with 11 nucleotides matching TRBD2. The CDR3 loop spans 15 amino acids. Trimming took 5 bases from V and 4 from J; bases not matched to a gene: 4. Looked up from germline, CDR1 is SGHVS and CDR2 is FQNEAQ. The CDR3 reads CASSPRLAGYNEQFF. The CDR3 coding sequence is TGTGCCAGCAGCCCGAGACTAGCGGGGTACAATGAGCAGTTCTTC.

This clone was seen only once. V usage is TRBV7-8 and J usage is TRBJ1-1; 8 positions agree with TRBD1. With 3 bases clipped from V and 1 base from J, the junction kept 4 bases outside the gene matches. The CDR3 totals 15 residues. Germline CDR1 and CDR2: SGHVS and FQNEAQ. The CDR3 nucleotides are TGTGCCAGCAGCTTTTCAGGACAGGGGAACACTGAAGCTTTCTTT. Protein: CASSFSGQGNTEAFF.

The chain has TRBV14 and TRBJ2-3; D is ambiguous. This CDR3 has 16 amino acids. Germline V gene sequence: CDR1 SGHDN, CDR2 FVKESK. V was clipped by 3 bases and J by 0 bases, with 13 bases between them. The DNA of the CDR3 is TGTGCCAGCAGCCACCAAGGAGCCATTAGCACAGATACGCAGTATTTT. Translated, it gives CASSHQGAISTDTQYF.

V and J are TRBV4-1 and TRBJ1-5, with D uncertain. Germline V gene sequence: CDR1 MGHRA, CDR2 YSYEKL. The CDR3 extends over 16 amino acids. V was pared by 1 base and J by 1 base, with 11 bases between. The CDR3 DNA reads TGCGCCAGCAGCCAAGGAAGAACTCGGAGCAATCAGCCCCAGCATTTT. Protein sequence: CASSQGRTRSNQPQHF.

V usage is TRBV4-1 and J usage is TRBJ2-3; 11 bases match TRBD1. Germline V gene data show CDR1 as MGHRA and CDR2 as YSYEKL. V shed 5 bases and J 4 bases; nucleotides not matched to a gene: 8. The CDR3 spans 16 residues. The chain's CDR3 is CASSYSGTGGADTQYF. The CDR3 DNA reads TGCGCCAGCAGCTACTCCGGGACAGGGGGTGCAGATACGCAGTATTTT.

The gene calls are TRBV5-6 and TRBJ2-4, with D perhaps TRBD2 (5 bases). The CDR3 totals 15 residues. CDR1 and CDR2 (germline): SGHDT, YYEEEE. Trimming took 2 bases from V and 2 from J, leaving 11 bases between them. The CDR3: CASSFGVGTKNIQYF. The DNA for the CDR3 is TGTGCCAGCAGCTTCGGGGTTGGGACCAAAAACATTCAGTACTTC.

This chain joins TRBV5-1 and TRBJ1-1; the match to TRBD1 covers 7 bases. In germline, CDR1 is SGHRS, CDR2 YFSETQ. Germline trimming cut 6 bases from V and 5 bases from J; bases unmatched to any gene: 13. CDR3 size: 15 residues. The CDR3 protein is CASKADRVGSTEAFF. The CDR3 region has the DNA TGCGCCAGCAAGGCAGACAGGGTCGGTAGTACTGAAGCTTTCTTT.

This clone occurred once. The chain employs TRBV7-6 and TRBJ2-1; 9 positions match TRBD1. This CDR3 has 16 amino acids. J lost 4 bases, V lost 0 bases, and 4 bases had no gene match. Germline V gene lookup returns CDR1 SGHVS and CDR2 FNYEAQ. The CDR3 loop reads CASSLAGGTGYNEQFF. DNA of the CDR3: TGTGCCAGCAGCTTAGCAGGAGGGACAGGGTACAATGAGCAGTTCTTC.

The chain is built from TRBV5-4 and TRBJ1-6; 9 nucleotides agree with TRBD1. V dropped 0 bases and J dropped 9; count of bases not matched to a gene: 10. The CDR3 loop spans 17 amino acids. Germline CDR1 SGHNT, CDR2 YYREEE (reference sequence). The CDR3 DNA reads TGTGCCAGCAGCTTGGCGACAGGGGGTCGGGCTGCTTCACCCCTCCACTTT. The encoded protein is CASSLATGGRAASPLHF.

The table lists this clone with a few counts. The chain carries TRBV30 and TRBJ1-1, with D perhaps matching TRBD1 (6 bases). The germline V and J ends were trimmed by 2 bases and 7 bases, with 23 bases remaining between them. This CDR3 is 16 amino acids long. Germline V gene data show CDR1 as GTSNPN and CDR2 as SVGIG (reference sequence). The CDR3 DNA follows: TGTGCCTGGAGTCTACCCCGGGGACACCGAACAAATGAAGCTTTCTTT. Its protein is CAWSLPRGHRTNEAFF.

The CDR3 DNA reads as TGTGCCAGCACCGGGGGGCGCAGTACTGAAGCTTTCTTT. It yields the protein CASTGGRSTEAFF. This chain joins TRBV6-5 and TRBJ1-1, with D tentatively TRBD1 (6 bases). CDR3 length: 13 residues. Germline lookup yields CDR1 MNHEY and CDR2 SVGAGI. The ends were cut back, 7 bases at V and 5 bases at J, with 14 bases in the middle.